This T cell receptor (beta chain) derives from a study of cytomegalovirus exposure and HLA in healthy donors. The length of the CDR3 is 9 residues. V shed 7 bases and J 13 bases; nucleotides not matched to a gene: 1. CDR1 and CDR2 (germline): SGHRS, YFSETQ. The PCR used 60 Vbeta and 13 Jbeta primers. Clones were sequenced by immunoSEQ multiplex PCR, and TCRdb holds only the in-frame ones, with some missing. Here the sample spans some 140,000 clones, 76% being singletons. The chain couples TRBV5-1 to TRBJ2-4; the match to TRBD1 covers 8 bases. The source is a man aged 35 to 55 in good health and CMV-seronegative. The specimen sequenced was PBMCs. The CDR3 loop is CASGTGQYF. The CDR3 nucleotides are TGCGCCAGCGGGACAGGACAGTACTTC. Full variable domain (outside the CDR3, taken from reference TRBV5-1 and TRBJ2-4): KAGVTQTPRYLIKTRGQQVTLSCSPISGHRSVSWYQQTPGQGLQFLFEYFSETQRNKGNFPGRFSGRQFSNSRSEMNVSTLELGDSALYLCASGTGQYFGAGTRLSVL.